The 17 T cell receptor beta chains below come from one sample, sequenced in a study of T cells after yellow fever vaccination. TCRdb re-analysed the 5' RACE reads in MiXCR, keeping a single row per CDR3 protein. The sample records 250,000 to 400,000 distinct CDR3 sequences, around 4.3% being singletons. The sample consisted of PBMCs, taken 15 days after the yellow fever booster vaccination. All receptors derive from a man between 18 and 35 years old who received the YFV17D yellow fever vaccine.

The rearrangement links TRBV3-2 to TRBJ2-7; TRBD1, the table's D call, lacks a check against the DNA. TRBV3-2 counts as a pseudogene. This CDR3 has 15 residues. The CDR3 loop is CASSQNSGFRDEQYF. The DNA of the CDR3 is TGTGCCAGCAGCCAAAATTCAGGTTTCAGGGACGAGCAGTACTTC.

The chain combines TRBV5-6 with TRBJ1-5, with TRBD1 identical over 7 bases. From germline, CDR1 is SGHDT and CDR2 YYEEEE. This CDR3 region has 16 residues. Germline trimming cut 4 bases from V and 4 bases from J; bases unmatched to any gene: 11. This CDR3 reads CASSIRQGRNNQPQHF. DNA of the CDR3: TGTGCCAGCAGCATTCGACAGGGACGGAATAATCAGCCCCAGCATTTT.

The table lists this clonotype with many counts. The chain has TRBV7-2 and TRBJ2-3, with D unclear. Germline CDR1 is SGHTA and CDR2 is FQGNSA. V lost 5 bases, J lost 2 bases, and 5 bases lay in between. This CDR3 region has 12 residues. The CDR3: CASSANTDTQYF. The CDR3 DNA follows: TGTGCCAGCAGCGCGAACACAGATACGCAGTATTTT.

The chain uses TRBV20-1 and TRBJ2-1; TRBD2 is a possible D gene (5 bases). This CDR3 comprises 14 residues. V gave up 5 bases and J gave up 4 bases, with 15 bases separating them. The V gene's germline CDR1 is DFQATT and CDR2 SNEGSKA (reference sequence). The CDR3 DNA sequence: TGCAGTGCTCCCCCATTGGGCGGGTACAATGAGCAGTTCTTC. Residues: CSAPPLGGYNEQFF.

The chain is built from TRBV6-1 and TRBJ2-1; 10 nucleotides line up with TRBD2. In germline, CDR1 is MNHNS, CDR2 SASEGT. Trimming at V came to 3 bases and at J to 2 bases, leaving 4 bases not matched to a gene. The CDR3 consists of 16 residues. Here the CDR3 reads CASSEMSGGAYNEQFF. CDR3 in DNA: TGTGCCAGCAGTGAGATGAGCGGGGGGGCCTACAATGAGCAGTTCTTC.

This clonotype was detected many times. The chain is built from TRBV12-3 or TRBV12-4 and TRBJ2-1; either TRBD1 or TRBD2 may supply D (5 bases each). V was shortened by 6 bases and J by 7 bases, with 19 bases between the two germline ends. This CDR3 comprises 15 residues. In DNA form, the CDR3 reads TGTGCCAGCAGCCGCTTCGGGGCCCCTGGGAATGAGCAGTTCTTC. Translated: CASSRFGAPGNEQFF.

The chain is built from TRBV7-2 and TRBJ1-6, with 7 bases identical to TRBD1. Losses at the gene ends were 5 bases for V and 13 bases for J; bases not matched to a gene: 5. CDR3 length: 12 amino acids. Germline values: CDR1 SGHTA, CDR2 FQGNSA. The CDR3 loop is CASSDRAAPLHF. The CDR3 region has the DNA TGTGCCAGCAGCGACAGGGCCGCCCCCCTCCACTTT.

The chain couples TRBV15 to TRBJ2-3; possibly TRBD1 or TRBD2 for D (5 bases each). This CDR3 contains 14 residues. Germline values: CDR1 LNHNV, CDR2 YYDKDF (reference sequence). V was cut by 0 bases and J by 5 bases, with 9 bases left in between. The CDR3 region has the DNA TGTGCCACCAGCAGAGAGCTGGGGGTAGATACGCAGTATTTT. This translates into CATSRELGVDTQYF.

The CDR3 DNA reads TGCGCCAGCAGCTTGGTGTACAGGGGTGGTTATGGCTACACCTTC. Translation gives CASSLVYRGGYGYTF. The genes are TRBV5-1 and TRBJ1-2; 7 nucleotides line up with TRBD1. Looked up from germline, CDR1 is SGHRS and CDR2 is YFSETQ. V dropped 0 bases and J dropped 5; count of bases not matched to a gene: 7. The CDR3 extends over 15 amino acids. The full variable domain, its missing parts supplied by reference TRBV5-1 and TRBJ1-2, is KAGVTQTPRYLIKTRGQQVTLSCSPISGHRSVSWYQQTPGQGLQFLFEYFSETQRNKGNFPGRFSGRQFSNSRSEMNVSTLELGDSALYLCASSLVYRGGYGYTFGSGTRLTVV.

This clonotype showed up just a few times. This CDR3 is CASSLEQSNQPQHF. CDR3 bases: TGTGCCAGCAGCTTGGAACAGAGCAATCAGCCCCAGCATTTT. This sequence joins TRBV5-5 and TRBJ1-5; D is unresolved. The germline V gene has CDR1 SGHKS and CDR2 YYEKEE (reference sequence). The CDR3 extends over 14 amino acids. V lost 0 bases to trimming and J lost 1 base, with 5 bases between them. Combining the CDR3 with reference TRBV5-5 and TRBJ1-5 gives the whole variable domain DAGVTQSPTHLIKTRGQQVTLRCSPISGHKSVSWYQQVLGQGPQFIFQYYEKEERGRGNFPDRFSARQFPNYSSELNVNALLLGDSALYLCASSLEQSNQPQHFGDGTRLSIL.

This clonotype was counted ten times or more. The chain joins TRBV12-3 or TRBV12-4 to TRBJ2-7; 8 bases map to TRBD2. The length of the CDR3 is 14 residues. V lost 3 bases to trimming and J lost 2 bases; unmatched junction nucleotides: 3. This CDR3 reads CASSFGGGPYEQYF. The CDR3 nucleotides are TGTGCCAGCAGTTTCGGCGGGGGGCCCTACGAGCAGTACTTC.

This clonotype has a count of ten or more. The chain links TRBV29-1 to TRBJ2-7; D is unclear. The CDR3 contains 12 residues. The ends were cut back, 1 base at V and 1 base at J, with 5 bases in the middle. Germline values: CDR1 SQVTM, CDR2 ANQGSEA. The CDR3 protein is CSVEGDSYEQYF. CDR3 in DNA: TGCAGCGTTGAAGGGGATTCCTACGAGCAGTACTTC.

This clonotype has at least ten counts. The gene calls are TRBV7-9 and TRBJ1-1; D gene uncertain. Between the trimmed V and J ends, which lost 1 base and 1 base, there was a span of 10 bases. Germline values: CDR1 SEHNR, CDR2 FQNEAQ (reference sequence). The CDR3 length is 15 residues. As DNA, the CDR3 is TGTGCCAGCAGCTTAGTTGAGGGCGCGAACACTGAAGCTTTCTTT. This translates into CASSLVEGANTEAFF.

The V call is TRBV7-3, the J call TRBJ2-2, with 7 bases identical to TRBD1. Germline V gene lookup returns CDR1 SGHTA and CDR2 FQGTGA. The CDR3 is made up of 14 amino acids. Trimming at V came to 6 bases and at J to 6 bases, leaving 7 bases not matched to a gene. The CDR3 reads CASSSDRVAGELFF. Written as DNA, the CDR3 is TGTGCCAGCAGTTCTGACAGGGTAGCCGGGGAGCTGTTTTTT.

In this sample, this clonotype turned up many times. The chain carries TRBV25-1 and TRBJ1-4, with TRBD1 as a possible D gene (5 bases). Germline loops: CDR1 MGHDK, CDR2 SYGVNS. The V end was cut by 6 bases, the J end by 1 base, with 9 bases between. The CDR3 loop spans 14 amino acids. Here the CDR3 DNA reads TGTGCCAGCAGCCCGGGGGGAACTAATGAAAAACTGTTTTTT. Amino acids: CASSPGGTNEKLFF.

Many counts were recorded for this clonotype. The V and J genes are TRBV4-1 and TRBJ2-7; 11 bases agree with TRBD1. Germline V gene sequence: CDR1 MGHRA, CDR2 YSYEKL. V gave up 3 bases and J gave up 3 bases; unmatched junction bases: 4. The CDR3 has 15 amino acids. CDR3 sequence: CASSQSGQGDYEQYF. The CDR3 DNA sequence: TGCGCCAGCAGCCAGTCGGGACAGGGGGACTACGAGCAGTACTTC.

This clonotype turned up a few times. This rearrangement joins TRBV18 to TRBJ2-5; TRBD2 aligns across 10 bases. Germline CDR1 KGHSH, CDR2 LQKENI. The CDR3 totals 17 residues. After removal of 3 bases from V and 4 bases from J, the junction contained 11 bases not matched to a gene. CDR3 nucleotide sequence: TGTGCCAGCTCACCCAGCGGGGGGGTAGTCCCTCGAGAGACCCAGTACTTC. Residues: CASSPSGGVVPRETQYF.